This paragraph covers one TCR beta chain sequence. This specimen comes from a study of blood T cell repertoires in COVID-19. Study-wide background: Samples taken during acute and convalescent COVID-19 were collected in the United States, Italy and Spain. PBMCs, B-cell-depleted T cells, or T cells provided the cDNA or gDNA that made up the material.

Germline V lookup: CDR1 KGHSH, CDR2 LQKENI. Trimming cost V 6 bases and J 2 bases, with 14 bases left between them. The CDR3 loop spans 15 amino acids. Original methodology: Cell counts per sample came from amplifying reference gene primers. The protocol was immunoSEQ multiplex PCR, while the TCRdb copy is restricted to in-frame clones and leaves out a portion. V and J calls plus clone size are reproduced from that table; the DNA served to infer D and trimming. The repertoire holds roughly 100,000 clones, approximately 90% seen once, with just over 5% in the top ten. Sequencing used peripheral blood. The chain couples TRBV18 to TRBJ1-5; unclear D gene. The sequence derives from a man between 45 and 60 years old with acute or convalescent COVID-19. CDR3 nucleotide sequence: TGTGCCAGCTCCCCTACTGCTGGTCGCAATCAGCCCCAGCATTTT. It codes for CASSPTAGRNQPQHF.